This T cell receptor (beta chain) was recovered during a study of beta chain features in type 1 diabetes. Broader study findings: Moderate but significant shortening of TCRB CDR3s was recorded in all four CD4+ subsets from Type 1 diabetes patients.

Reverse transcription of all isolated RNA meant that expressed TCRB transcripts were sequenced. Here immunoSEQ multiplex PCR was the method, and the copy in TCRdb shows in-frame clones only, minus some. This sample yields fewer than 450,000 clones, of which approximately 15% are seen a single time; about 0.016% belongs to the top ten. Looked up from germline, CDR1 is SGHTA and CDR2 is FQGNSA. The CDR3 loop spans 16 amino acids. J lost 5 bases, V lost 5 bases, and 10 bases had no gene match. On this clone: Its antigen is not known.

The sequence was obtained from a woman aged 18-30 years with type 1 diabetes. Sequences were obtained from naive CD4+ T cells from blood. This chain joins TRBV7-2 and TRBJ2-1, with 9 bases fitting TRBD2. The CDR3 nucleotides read TGTGCCAGCAGCAAATCGTGGGCTAGCGGGAACAATGAGCAGTTCTTC. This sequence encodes CASSKSWASGNNEQFF.